This section outlines one T cell receptor beta chain sequence together with its context. It has no known antigen specificity. Base qualities are not recorded, but no much larger clone differs from it by a single base. These data come from a study of Ad26.COV2.S vaccination and SARS-CoV-2 variants (dated by TCRdb to the early 2020s). Some background on the complete study: Vaccine-arm donors were drawn from COV1001, a multicentre, randomized, double-blind, placebo-controlled phase I-IIa trial of Ad26.COV2.S in healthy adults. Ad26.COV2.S was administered intramuscularly at 5 x 10^10 or 1 x 10^11 viral particles, either as a single shot or as two shots given 56 days apart. TCRbeta repertoire sequencing served as the tool for gauging how specific and how broad the SARS-CoV-2-reactive T cell receptors were following Ad26.COV2.S vaccination. The TCR-sequenced set comprised about 32 samples: some 19 Ad26.COV2.S vaccine recipients, 5 placebo recipients and 8 SARS-CoV-2 convalescent individuals. Trial participants were randomized into five groups of five: low-dose or high-dose Ad26.COV2.S given once or twice, or placebo on both occasions. Throughout the experiments and outcome assessment, investigators stayed blinded to trial group allocation.

V is cut by 11 bases and J by 2 bases, and the space between the germline ends is 9 bases. The CDR3 holds 11 amino acids from the cysteine to the phenylalanine. The entry retains the CDR3 DNA only, 33 bases that are in frame from base 1. Reading the germline V gene gives CDR1 MDHEN and CDR2 SYDVKM. What this sample's treatment or condition label stands for: over 15 received Ad26.COV2.S at low or high dose, single or two shots; several received placebo; per-sample allocation not given. Repertoires of vaccine and placebo recipients were sequenced from samples taken on day 63 after the first injection. Cohort 1b enrolled about 25 adults aged 18-55 years at a single site in Boston, USA, between 29 July and 7 August 2020. As a vaccine, Ad26.COV2.S was a replication-incompetent adenovirus type 26 vector that expressed a prefusion-stabilized SARS-CoV-2 spike protein derived from the original Wuhan strain.

The immunoSEQ Assay was the method used to sequence TCRbeta CDR3 regions. After extraction, genomic DNA underwent amplification by bias-controlled multiplex PCR, followed by high-throughput sequencing. The paper's processing steps were these. Collapsing and filtering of sequences were performed to quantify the absolute abundance of each unique TCRbeta CDR3 region. Usable DNA was measured by amplifying reference genes present in all nucleated cells, and TCRbeta template counts were normalized to that usable DNA to estimate T cell fraction. Repertoire TCRs were annotated as SARS-CoV-2-specific by exact matching of V gene, CDR3 amino acid sequence and J gene to a known reactive TCR set. The reference SARS-CoV-2 TCR set came from MIRA and was filtered for enrichment in COVID-19-positive ImmuneCODE repertoires, removing public or cross-reactive TCRs. Drawing on the MIRA antigens, annotated TCRs were analysed further at the level of specific ORF or position within ORF. Depth was the summed frequency of annotated unique rearrangements, while breadth was defined as annotated unique rearrangements over total unique productive rearrangements. Two-sided Wilcoxon rank-sum tests were applied when comparing TCR breadth between groups. What TCRdb holds here is the immuneACCESS table cut down to in-frame rearrangements. Part of the clones is not present; checked against another copy, under half of the missing clones reflect an unresolved V gene, and the others are unexplained. V and J calls and clone size come straight from that table; D and trimming were deduced from the DNA. This sample lists hundreds of thousands of clones; roughly 89% were detected once. The top ten hold about 2.5% of the sample.

Study-wide conclusions, independent of this receptor: Non-spike TCR breadth was comparable between vaccine and placebo recipients, consistent with the vaccine containing only spike. The study was not powered for comparison of responses between vaccine doses or regimens. The authors noted that the TCR breadth and depth analyses may have underestimated total T cell responses. After vaccination, substantial breadth of spike-specific CD8+ and CD4+ T cell responses was reported. Ad26.COV2.S recipients had higher spike-specific TCR breadth than placebo recipients (P = 0.0014).

Recombination linked TRBV28 to TRBJ1-2; no confident D gene assignment can be made. The source was peripheral blood, collected in a trial of Ad26.COV2.S vaccine versus placebo. The clonotype comes from a person aged 18 to 65 who received the Ad26.COV2.S COVID-19 vaccine or a placebo. The CDR3 loop reads CAAASNYGYTF. The DNA is TGTGCCGCCGCAAGCAACTATGGCTACACCTTC.